The TCR beta chain described here comes from a study of shared clonotypes between healthy human individuals. Terminally differentiated effector memory CD45RA+ cells were excluded from the naive CD8 cells, which were CD45RO-negative and positively selected for CCR7. The CDR3 totals 13 residues. The germline gives CDR1 SGHVS, CDR2 FQNEAQ. Between the trimmed V and J ends, which lost 1 base and 5 bases, there was a span of 8 bases. An approximately 200 ng quantity of DNA, about 30,000 T cell genomes, went into the sorted-subset replicate PCRs. Sequencing used immunoSEQ multiplex PCR; TCRdb keeps in-frame clones, though not all of them. Of some 2,100,000 clones listed, just over 90% were seen once; the top ten hold 1.7%.

The sequence derives from a man aged 18 to 29 in good health. Some clones in this sample may be carry-over from other donors' samples. This sequence joins TRBV7-8 and TRBJ2-5; D uncertain. Material: naive CD8+ T cells from PBMCs. CDR3 nucleotides: TGTGCCAGCAGCTTAGAGGGTCGCGAGACCCAGTACTTC. It yields the protein CASSLEGRETQYF.